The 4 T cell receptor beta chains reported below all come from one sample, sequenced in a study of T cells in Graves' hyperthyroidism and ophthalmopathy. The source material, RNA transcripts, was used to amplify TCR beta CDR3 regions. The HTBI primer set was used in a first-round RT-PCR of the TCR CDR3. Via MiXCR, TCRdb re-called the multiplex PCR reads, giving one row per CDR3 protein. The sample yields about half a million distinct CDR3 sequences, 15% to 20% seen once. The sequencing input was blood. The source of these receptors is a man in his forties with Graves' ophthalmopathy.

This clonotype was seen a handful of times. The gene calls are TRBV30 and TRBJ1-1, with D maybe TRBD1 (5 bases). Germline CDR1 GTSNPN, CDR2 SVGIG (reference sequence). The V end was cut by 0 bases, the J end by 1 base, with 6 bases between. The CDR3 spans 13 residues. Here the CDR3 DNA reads TGTGCCTGGAGTGTAGGGGAGAACACTGAAGCTTTCTTT. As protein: CAWSVGENTEAFF.

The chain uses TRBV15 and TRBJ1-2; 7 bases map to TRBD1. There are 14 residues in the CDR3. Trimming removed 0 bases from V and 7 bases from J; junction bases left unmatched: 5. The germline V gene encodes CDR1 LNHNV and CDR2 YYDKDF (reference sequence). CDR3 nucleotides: TGTGCCACCAGCAGAGATAAGGGGGCAGGTGGCTACACCTTC. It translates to CATSRDKGAGGYTF.

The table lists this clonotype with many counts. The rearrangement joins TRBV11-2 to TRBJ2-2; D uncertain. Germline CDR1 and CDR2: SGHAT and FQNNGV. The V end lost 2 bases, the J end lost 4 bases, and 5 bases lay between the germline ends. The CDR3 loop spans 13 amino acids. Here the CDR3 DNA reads TGTGCCAGCAGCTTACCCCGCACCGGGGAGCTGTTTTTT. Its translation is CASSLPRTGELFF.

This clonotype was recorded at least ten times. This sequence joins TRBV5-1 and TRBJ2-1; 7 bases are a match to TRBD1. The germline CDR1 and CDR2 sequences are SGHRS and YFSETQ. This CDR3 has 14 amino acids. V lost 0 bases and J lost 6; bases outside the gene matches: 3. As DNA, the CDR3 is TGCGCCAGCAGCTTGGGGGGACAGAGCAATGAGCAGTTCTTC. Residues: CASSLGGQSNEQFF.